This T cell receptor beta chain comes out of a study of blood T cell repertoires in COVID-19 (dated by TCRdb to about 2020). Turning to the overall study: Samples from collaborators originated in the United States, Italy and Spain and spanned both the acute and convalescent phases of COVID-19. The material from the prospective study consisted of cDNA or gDNA derived from T cells, B-cell-depleted T cells, or PBMCs. Deeply sampled blood TCRbeta repertoires from subjects exposed to, actively infected with, or recovered from COVID-19 were included in the dataset. The repertoires were released in a freely available public database intended as a resource for research on the immune response to SARS-CoV-2. The samples were drawn from the first 160 participants of the ongoing ImmuneRACE study and from more than 1,000 subjects provided by 6 global collaborators. A de-identified subject ID, COVID-19 status, age in years and sex were almost always included in the sample metadata. Where available, HLA class I and class II types were obtained from metadata supplied by the sample provider rather than from assay-based typing. Summary of the overall study and its limitations: The amount of clinical and demographic metadata varied by source and participant and was provided uncurated.

About this clone: Its antigen remains unidentified. No base qualities exist here, and no much larger clone lies one base off it.

The immunoSEQ Assay, a bias-controlled multiplex PCR, was used to amplify TCRbeta CDR3 regions from genomic DNA. Turning to the authors' computational methods: The number of nucleated cells in each sample was estimated by amplification of reference gene primers within the assay. To quantify the absolute abundance of each unique TCRbeta CDR3 rearrangement, sequence reads were collapsed and filtered. Productive Simpson clonality was computed per sample as the square root of Simpson's diversity index over productive rearrangements. Held by TCRdb, this immuneACCESS table contains in-frame sequences only and omits some clones. Under half of the omission traces to an unresolved V gene where checked; the cause of the rest is unknown. The V and J calls and clone size were taken over from that table, and D and trimming were inferred from the DNA. In all, the sample holds about 86,000 clones, and approximately 80% of those were seen once. The top ten clonotypes cover under 3.5% of the sample.

There are 15 amino acids in the CDR3, from cysteine to phenylalanine inclusive. Only CDR3 DNA remains: 45 bases, in frame from the first base. CDR1 LGHDT and CDR2 YNNKEL are derived from the germline V gene (reference sequence). At the junction V is shortened by 1 base and J by 5 bases; bases outside the gene matches: 2. The collaborating institutions used their own protocols to collect whole blood in K2EDTA tubes. For TCRbeta analysis, collaborators shipped samples as frozen whole blood, isolated PBMCs, or DNA extracted from either of those sample types. Material for sequencing was peripheral blood. This TCR derives from a man aged 45-60 years with acute or convalescent COVID-19. The chain uses TRBV3-1 (or the pseudogene TRBV3-2) and TRBJ2-5; TRBD2 aligns with 12 central bases. The CDR3 amino acid sequence is: CASSQGLAGAETQYF. The DNA sequence is as follows: TGTGCCAGCAGCCAAGGACTAGCGGGAGCTGAGACCCAGTACTTC.